This paragraph covers one T cell receptor (beta chain) sequence. A much more abundant neighbour one base away suggests this may be a read error. The conserved final phenylalanine or tryptophan is absent from the CDR3, which likely points to a read error. This CDR3 comprises 14 residues. Per the germline V gene, CDR1 is SEHNR and CDR2 is FQNEAQ (reference sequence). The time point was: newly diagnosed GD, antithyroid drugs for less than 3 months. The TCR library was prepared using RNA isolated from PBMCs. The data are from a study of regulatory T cells in long-lasting Graves disease. Background on the study: Duration of antithyroid drug therapy among newly diagnosed Graves' patients was under 3 months.

Arm-PCR of CDR3 regions with iRepertoire HTBI primers generated TCR beta libraries. TCRdb re-analysed the multiplex PCR reads in MiXCR, keeping a single row per CDR3 protein. The sample gives hundreds of thousands of distinct CDR3 sequences, approximately 15% of which show up once; 18% is in the top ten. The same sample was also used in a study of T cells in Graves' hyperthyroidism and ophthalmopathy. From that report: Ophthalmopathy prediction by the model preceded onset by a median 6.5 months.

The sample consisted of peripheral blood mononuclear cells (PBMCs), taken at new diagnosis, from a patient treated with antithyroid drugs. V usage is TRBV7-9 and J usage is TRBJ1-2, with a weak D call TRBD1 (6 bases). The TCR originated in a woman in her 30s with Graves disease. The CDR3 DNA is TGTGCAAGCCGGGGCCCGGACAGCCGCTATGGCTACACCCTC. It translates to CASRGPDSRYGYTL.